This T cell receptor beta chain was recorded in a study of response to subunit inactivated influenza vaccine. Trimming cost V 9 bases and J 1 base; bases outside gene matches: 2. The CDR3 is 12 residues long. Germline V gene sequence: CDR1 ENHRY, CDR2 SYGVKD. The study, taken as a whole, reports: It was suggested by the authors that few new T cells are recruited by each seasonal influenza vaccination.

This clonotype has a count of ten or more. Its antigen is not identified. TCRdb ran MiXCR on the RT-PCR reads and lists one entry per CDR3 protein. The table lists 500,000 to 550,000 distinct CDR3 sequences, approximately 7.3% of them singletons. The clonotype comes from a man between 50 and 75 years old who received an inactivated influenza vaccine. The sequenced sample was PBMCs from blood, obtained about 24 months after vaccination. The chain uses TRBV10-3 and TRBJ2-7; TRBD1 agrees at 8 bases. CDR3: CAIQGDSYEQYF. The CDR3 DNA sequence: TGTGCCATACAGGGGGATTCCTACGAGCAGTACTTC.